The 22 T cell receptor beta chains presented below share a single source sample, sequenced in a study of metastatic and nonmetastatic thyroid tumors. All patients reached thyroid surgery having received no treatment beforehand. TCRdb reprocessed the PCR reads via MiXCR. The sample lists about 12,000 clones; around 33% were seen once. Sample: tumor tissue. These receptors originate from a male donor with papillary thyroid cancer or a benign thyroid nodule (not recorded which). Some clones in this sample may be carry-over from other donors' samples.

This clone was seen a handful of times. V gene TRBV18 combines with J gene TRBJ1-2; perhaps TRBD1 as D (6 bases). The CDR3 has 15 residues. V was trimmed by 0 bases and J by 8 bases, leaving 16 bases between them. The germline V gene encodes CDR1 KGHSH and CDR2 LQKENI. CDR3 DNA: TGTGCCAGCTCACCACCCCACAGGGCTGTAGGGGGCTACACCTTC. This sequence encodes CASSPPHRAVGGYTF.

V gene TRBV7-3 combines with J gene TRBJ2-7, with no clear D. CDR3 length: 9 residues. The V gene's germline CDR1 is SGHTA and CDR2 FQGTGA. The CDR3 spells CDSSTPQYV. In nucleotides, the CDR3 is TGTGACAGCAGCACTCCACAGTACGTC.

This clone is medium-sized. The V and J genes are TRBV6-2 or TRBV6-3 and TRBJ2-6; a weak D match, TRBD1 (6 bases). Deletions cut 5 bases from V and 12 bases from J, with 14 bases between. Per germline, CDR1 MNHEY and CDR2 SVGEGT. The CDR3 runs to 13 residues. CDR3 sequence: CASSQPGQTVLTF. DNA of the CDR3: TGTGCCAGCAGTCAACCGGGACAAACCGTCCTGACTTTC.

This chain links TRBV29-1 with TRBJ2-3; D may be TRBD1 (6 bases). V lost 6 bases and J lost 2, with 15 bases in between. Germline V gives CDR1 SQVTM, CDR2 ANQGSEA. The CDR3 has 14 amino acids. The CDR3 coding sequence is TGCAGCGTCCCCCACAGGGTTGTCACAGATACGCAGTATTTT. Its translation is CSVPHRVVTDTQYF.

Concerning this clone itself: A read error may produce the germline difference seen at one junction end. The chain is built from TRBV4-3 and TRBJ2-3, with D maybe TRBD2 (5 bases). The CDR3 contains 13 residues. Germline CDR1 reads LGHNA; CDR2 reads YSLEER. The CDR3 spells CASSQEEERPLNF. CDR3 bases: TGCGCCAGCAGCCAAGAGGAAGAGCGGCCTCTGAATTTT.

This clone was observed at least ten times. The rearrangement joins TRBV2 to TRBJ1-4; D unresolved. CDR1 is SNHLY, CDR2 FYNNEI, per germline. The CDR3 runs to 13 residues. V was shortened by 5 bases and J by 8 bases, with 12 bases between the two germline ends. The CDR3 spells CASSFDPGEKLFF. The DNA for the CDR3 is TGTGCCAGCAGTTTCGATCCCGGGGAAAAACTGTTTTTT. Full variable domain (remainder filled in from reference TRBV2 and TRBJ1-4): EPEVTQTPSHQVTQMGQEVILRCVPISNHLYFYWYRQILGQKVEFLVSFYNNEISEKSEIFDDQFSVERPDGSNFTLKIRSTKLEDSAMYFCASSFDPGEKLFFGSGTQLSVL.

The chain couples TRBV24-1 to TRBJ2-7, with TRBD1 matching 9 bases. The J segment lost 5 bases and the V segment lost 5 bases, leaving 9 bases of the junction unmatched. Germline V gene data show CDR1 as KGHDR and CDR2 as SFDVKD. This CDR3 contains 15 residues. The CDR3 bases are TGTGCCACCAGTGCCCCCAAGGGACAGGGCCACGAGCAGTACTTC. It specifies CATSAPKGQGHEQYF.

This chain uses TRBV5-1 with TRBJ1-1; 9 positions match TRBD1. V shed 5 bases and J 7 bases; nucleotides not matched to a gene: 12. The germline CDR1 and CDR2 sequences are SGHRS and YFSETQ. This CDR3 is 15 amino acids long. The CDR3 reads CASRQGALVRGEAFF. CDR3 nucleotides: TGCGCCAGCAGACAGGGGGCGCTCGTCCGTGGTGAAGCTTTCTTT.

This clone was seen repeatedly, ten times or more. A much larger clone lies a single base off, so this may be a read error. The sample holds other DNA sequences that translate to the same CDR3. CDR3 DNA: TGCAGCGCTAGAGGAGGGGGCAGTCAGCCCCAGCATTTT. Encoded protein: CSARGGGSQPQHF. V is TRBV20-1 and J is TRBJ1-5, with 7 bases aligning to TRBD1. The germline gives CDR1 DFQATT, CDR2 SNEGSKA (reference sequence). The CDR3 is made up of 13 amino acids.

V is TRBV7-2 and J is TRBJ2-3, with no clear D. Per the germline V gene, CDR1 is SGHTA and CDR2 is FQGNSA. The CDR3 is 13 amino acids. The V and J ends lost 1 base and 9 bases respectively, with 11 bases between them. In nucleotides, the CDR3 is TGTGCCAGCAGCTTAGGCCAAGGACGCACGCAGTATTTT. Translated: CASSLGQGRTQYF.

This rearrangement joins TRBV6-2 or TRBV6-3 to TRBJ2-5; the match to TRBD2 covers 8 bases. The germline CDR1 and CDR2 sequences are MNHEY and SVGEGT. This CDR3 is 15 amino acids long. Trimming cost V 6 bases and J 6 bases; bases outside gene matches: 12. The CDR3 nucleotides read TGTGCCAGCAGCTTTATTACAGCGGGGGAGAAGACCCAGTACTTC. Translated, it gives CASSFITAGEKTQYF.

In its sample, this clone was seen a few times. The chain couples TRBV28 to TRBJ1-5; TRBD1 matches 7 bases. Per the germline V gene, CDR1 is MDHEN and CDR2 is SYDVKM. J lost 3 bases, V lost 6 bases, and 5 bases had no gene match. The CDR3 spans 14 residues. The CDR3, as DNA: TGTGCCAGCAGGTTAACAGGGGACAATCAGCCCCAGCATTTT. Its translation: CASRLTGDNQPQHF.

This clone was recorded many times. This sequence joins TRBV20-1 and TRBJ2-5; D remains ambiguous. Trimming removed 1 base at V and 5 bases at J, with 14 bases between. The germline V gene has CDR1 DFQATT and CDR2 SNEGSKA (reference sequence). The CDR3 spans 14 residues. In nucleotides, the CDR3 is TGCAGTGCTAGAGGGACGGTAGCCCGGGAGACCCAGTACTTC. It is translated as CSARGTVARETQYF.

The chain joins TRBV6-4 to TRBJ2-3, with 9 bases lining up with TRBD1. This CDR3 region has 14 residues. Germline lookup yields CDR1 MRHNA and CDR2 SNTAGT. V was clipped by 6 bases and J by 5 bases; unmatched bases: 6. The chain's CDR3 is CASSGTGTQDTQYF. The CDR3, as DNA: TGTGCCAGCAGCGGGACAGGGACACAAGATACGCAGTATTTT.

This chain links TRBV7-9 with TRBJ1-1; no reliable D call. V shed 5 bases and J shed 5 bases, with 15 bases lying between them. The CDR3 contains 14 residues. Germline V CDR1 and CDR2: SEHNR, FQNEAQ (reference sequence). CDR3 in amino acids: CASSPRRRVTEAFF. DNA for the CDR3: TGTGCCAGCAGCCCCCGACGAAGAGTGACTGAAGCTTTCTTT.

Many counts were recorded for this clone. The rearrangement joins TRBV12-3 or TRBV12-4 to TRBJ2-1; D may be TRBD2 (7 bases). This CDR3 has 15 amino acids. The germline V and J ends were trimmed by 7 bases and 6 bases, with 19 bases remaining between them. CDR3: CASNGGLAALNEQFF. The CDR3 nucleotides are TGTGCCAGCAATGGGGGGCTAGCGGCCCTCAATGAGCAGTTCTTC.

In its sample, this clone ranks as medium-sized. The rearrangement links TRBV6-1 to TRBJ2-1; D call uncertain. Trimming stripped 6 bases from V and 6 bases from J, with 15 bases between. The CDR3 length is 14 residues. Germline assignment: CDR1 MNHNS and CDR2 SASEGT. CDR3 sequence (DNA): TGTGCCAGCAGCCACAAGGGTCAAATCAATGAGCAGTTCTTC. It specifies CASSHKGQINEQFF.

This clone was seen many times. The same CDR3 can be traced to other DNA sequences in this sample. The rearrangement uses TRBV7-2 and TRBJ1-6; D gene ambiguous. Per the germline V gene, CDR1 is SGHTA and CDR2 is FQGNSA. The CDR3 is made up of 14 amino acids. V dropped 5 bases and J dropped 10 bases, with 15 bases sitting between them. The CDR3 region is CASSIRSRGSPLHF. CDR3 in DNA: TGTGCCAGCAGCATTAGGTCCCGCGGGTCACCCCTCCACTTT.

This clone is medium-sized. This rearrangement joins TRBV6-1 to TRBJ2-7, with TRBD2 as a possible D gene (5 bases). This CDR3 spans 14 amino acids. CDR1 is MNHNS and CDR2 is SASEGT in the germline V gene. V was shortened by 5 bases and J by 7 bases, with 18 bases between the two germline ends. The CDR3 DNA reads as TGTGCCAGCAGTCCGATGGACTCACCCGGGGAGCAGTACGTC. It specifies CASSPMDSPGEQYV.

By sample share, this clone is medium-sized. The V and J genes are TRBV11-1 and TRBJ2-3; 7 nucleotides agree with TRBD1. This CDR3 is built from 11 residues. The V gene end was trimmed by 4 bases and the J gene end by 10 bases; junction bases not matched to a gene: 2. The germline V gene has CDR1 SGHAT and CDR2 FQDESV (reference sequence). CDR3: CASSSDRSQYF. DNA for the CDR3: TGTGCCAGCAGCTCGGACAGGTCGCAGTATTTT.

This clone appeared many times. The genes are TRBV19 and TRBJ2-2, with 8 nucleotides matching TRBD1. V lost 3 bases and J lost 4; bases outside the gene matches: 10. Per the germline V gene, CDR1 is LNHDA and CDR2 is SQIVND (reference sequence). This CDR3 region has 17 residues. This CDR3 is CASSMERTGGITGELFF. The CDR3 DNA sequence: TGTGCCAGTAGTATGGAACGCACAGGGGGTATCACCGGGGAGCTGTTTTTT.

V gene TRBV7-6 combines with J gene TRBJ1-3; a weak D match, TRBD1 (6 bases). Per germline, CDR1 SGHVS and CDR2 FNYEAQ. Trimming pared 4 bases from V and 3 bases from J, leaving 16 bases between. The CDR3 totals 16 residues. Here the CDR3 reads CASSSEQGLSGNTIYF. The CDR3 DNA is TGTGCCAGCAGCTCCGAACAGGGTCTAAGTGGAAACACCATATATTTT.